This T cell receptor beta chain stems from a study of identical twins. Study findings and constraints: Insertions were reduced in abundant cord blood beta clonotypes but not in memory repertoires.

Through template switching, a universal primer site was introduced, and the cDNA contained unique molecular identifiers. Via MiXCR, TCRdb re-called the 5' RACE reads, giving one row per CDR3 protein. The repertoire has 350,000 to 450,000 distinct CDR3 sequences, approximately 18% of them found once; the top ten carry approximately 12%. This clonotype has more than one count but fewer than ten. Antigen unknown. Sequenced sample: naive T cells sorted from blood. The clonotype was recovered from a man between 45 and 60 years old in good health.

The CDR3 DNA reads as TGTGCCATCAGTATGCAGGGAGGTGAAGCTTTCTTT. This encodes CAISMQGGEAFF. J is TRBJ1-1 and V is TRBV10-3; D may be TRBD1 (5 bases). V was shortened by 5 bases and J by 7 bases, with 11 bases between the two germline ends. Germline CDR1 ENHRY, CDR2 SYGVKD. This CDR3 has 12 residues.